This T cell receptor (beta chain) was identified in a study of blood T cell repertoires in COVID-19. Overall study context: T cells, B-cell-depleted T cells, or PBMCs supplied cDNA or gDNA.

The length of the CDR3 is 15 residues. J was trimmed by 4 bases and V by 6 bases; bases with no gene match: 6. From germline, CDR1 is MNHEY and CDR2 SVGAGI. The repertoire was sequenced with immunoSEQ multiplex PCR; TCRdb's copy has only in-frame clones and lacks some. The sample consists of 300,000 to 400,000 clones, about 90% of them appearing once. This clone occurred a few times. Recovery meant two consecutive negative NP/OP PCR tests, professional clearance, or resolved symptoms. The rearrangement joins TRBV6-5 to TRBJ1-2, with 12 positions matching TRBD1. This TCR was recovered from a woman in her twenties or thirties who had recovered from COVID-19. The sample comprised PBMCs or T cells enriched from blood (not recorded which). The CDR3 sequence is CASSLGTGGFYGYTF. Here the CDR3 DNA reads TGTGCCAGCAGCCTCGGGACAGGGGGCTTCTATGGCTACACCTTC.